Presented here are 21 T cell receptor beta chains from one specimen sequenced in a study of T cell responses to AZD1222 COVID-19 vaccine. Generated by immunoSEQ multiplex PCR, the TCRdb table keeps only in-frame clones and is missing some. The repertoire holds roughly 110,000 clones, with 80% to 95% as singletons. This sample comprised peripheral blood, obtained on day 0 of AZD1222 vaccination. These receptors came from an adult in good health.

The chain's CDR3 is CASSPNNEQFF. The CDR3 DNA reads as TGTGCCAGCAGCCCCAACAATGAGCAGTTCTTC. This chain connects TRBV14 to TRBJ2-1; no reliable D call. The CDR3 length is 11 residues. Trimming took off 4 bases at V and 5 bases at J, with 3 bases between the two ends. CDR1 is SGHDN, CDR2 FVKESK, per germline.

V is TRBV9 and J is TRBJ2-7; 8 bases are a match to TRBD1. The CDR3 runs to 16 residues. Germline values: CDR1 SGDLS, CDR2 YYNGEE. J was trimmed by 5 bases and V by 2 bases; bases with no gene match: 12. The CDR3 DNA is TGTGCCAGCAGCGTTGGTGTCTGGACAGGGTCCAACGAGCAGTACTTC. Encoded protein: CASSVGVWTGSNEQYF.

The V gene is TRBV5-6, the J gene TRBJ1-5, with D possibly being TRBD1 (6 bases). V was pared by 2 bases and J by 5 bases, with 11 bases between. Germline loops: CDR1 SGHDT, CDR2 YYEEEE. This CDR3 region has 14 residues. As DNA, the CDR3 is TGTGCCAGCAGCTTACAGGGTGTCGATCAGCCCCAGCATTTT. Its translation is CASSLQGVDQPQHF.

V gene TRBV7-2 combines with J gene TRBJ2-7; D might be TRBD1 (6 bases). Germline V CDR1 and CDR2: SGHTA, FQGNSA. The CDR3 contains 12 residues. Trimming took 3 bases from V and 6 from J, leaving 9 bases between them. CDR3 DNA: TGTGCCAGCAGCTTTACAGGGTCCGAGCAGTACTTC. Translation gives CASSFTGSEQYF.

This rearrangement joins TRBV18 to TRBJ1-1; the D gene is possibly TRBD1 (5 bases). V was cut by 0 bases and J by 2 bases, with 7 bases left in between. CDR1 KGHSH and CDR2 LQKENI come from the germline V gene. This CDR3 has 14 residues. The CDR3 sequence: CASSPPTGNTEAFF. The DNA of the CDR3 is TGTGCCAGCTCACCACCAACAGGAAACACTGAAGCTTTCTTT.

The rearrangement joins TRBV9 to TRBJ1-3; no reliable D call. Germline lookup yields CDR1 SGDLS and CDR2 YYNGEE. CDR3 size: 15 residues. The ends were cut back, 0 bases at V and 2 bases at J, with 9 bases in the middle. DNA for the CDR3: TGTGCCAGCAGCGTAGGGGCCGCCACTGGAAACACCATATATTTT. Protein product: CASSVGAATGNTIYF.

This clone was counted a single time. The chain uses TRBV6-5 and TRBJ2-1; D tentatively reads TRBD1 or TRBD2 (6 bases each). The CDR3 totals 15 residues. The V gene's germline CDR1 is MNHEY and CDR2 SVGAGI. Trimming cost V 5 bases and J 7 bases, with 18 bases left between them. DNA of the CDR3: TGTGCCAGCAGTCCGACACGAAGGGGGGAAAATGAGCAGTTCTTC. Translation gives CASSPTRRGENEQFF.

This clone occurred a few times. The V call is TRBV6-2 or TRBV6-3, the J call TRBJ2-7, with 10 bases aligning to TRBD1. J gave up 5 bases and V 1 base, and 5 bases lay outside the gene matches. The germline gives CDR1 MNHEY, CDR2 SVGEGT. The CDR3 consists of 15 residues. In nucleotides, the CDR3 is TGTGCCAGCAGTTACTTCCCGGGGACAGGGGACGAGCAGTACTTC. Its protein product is CASSYFPGTGDEQYF.

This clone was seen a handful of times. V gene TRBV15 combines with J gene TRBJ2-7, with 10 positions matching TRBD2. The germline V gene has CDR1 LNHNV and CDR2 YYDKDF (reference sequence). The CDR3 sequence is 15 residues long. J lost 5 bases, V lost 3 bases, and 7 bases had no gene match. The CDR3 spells CATSSLLAGRDEQYF. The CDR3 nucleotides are TGTGCCACCAGCAGTCTACTAGCGGGGCGCGACGAGCAGTACTTC.

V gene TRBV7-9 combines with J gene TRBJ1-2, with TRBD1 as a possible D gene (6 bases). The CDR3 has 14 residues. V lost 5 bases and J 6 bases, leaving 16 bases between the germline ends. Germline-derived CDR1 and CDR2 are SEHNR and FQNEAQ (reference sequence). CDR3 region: CASSHNTGNHGYTF. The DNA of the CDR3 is TGTGCCAGCAGCCATAATACAGGGAATCATGGCTACACCTTC.

CDR3 protein: CASAGGIRGTNEKLFF. The DNA of the CDR3 is TGTGCCAGCGCGGGGGGGATCCGTGGAACTAATGAAAAACTGTTTTTT. The chain couples TRBV28 to TRBJ1-4; maybe TRBD1 (5 bases). From germline, CDR1 is MDHEN and CDR2 SYDVKM. Trimming stripped 8 bases from V and 1 base from J, with 17 bases between. CDR3 length: 16 amino acids.

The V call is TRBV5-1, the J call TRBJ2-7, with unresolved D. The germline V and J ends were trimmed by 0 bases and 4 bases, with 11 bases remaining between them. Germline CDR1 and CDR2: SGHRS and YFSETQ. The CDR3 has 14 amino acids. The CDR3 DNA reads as TGCGCCAGCAGCTTGGACACTCAAACGTACGAGCAGTACTTC. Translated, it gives CASSLDTQTYEQYF. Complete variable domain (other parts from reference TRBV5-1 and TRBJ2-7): KAGVTQTPRYLIKTRGQQVTLSCSPISGHRSVSWYQQTPGQGLQFLFEYFSETQRNKGNFPGRFSGRQFSNSRSEMNVSTLELGDSALYLCASSLDTQTYEQYFGPGTRLTVT.

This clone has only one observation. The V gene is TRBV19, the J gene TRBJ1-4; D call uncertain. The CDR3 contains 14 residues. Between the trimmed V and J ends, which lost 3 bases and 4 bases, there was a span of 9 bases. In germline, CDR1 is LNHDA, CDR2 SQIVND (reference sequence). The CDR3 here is CASSIGGSNEKLFF. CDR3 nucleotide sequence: TGTGCCAGTAGTATTGGCGGTAGTAATGAAAAACTGTTTTTT.

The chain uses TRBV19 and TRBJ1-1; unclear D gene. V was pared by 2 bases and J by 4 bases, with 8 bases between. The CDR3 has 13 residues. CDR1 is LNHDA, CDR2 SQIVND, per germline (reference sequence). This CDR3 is CASSIPAGTEAFF. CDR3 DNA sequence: TGTGCCAGTAGTATACCGGCCGGCACTGAAGCTTTCTTT.

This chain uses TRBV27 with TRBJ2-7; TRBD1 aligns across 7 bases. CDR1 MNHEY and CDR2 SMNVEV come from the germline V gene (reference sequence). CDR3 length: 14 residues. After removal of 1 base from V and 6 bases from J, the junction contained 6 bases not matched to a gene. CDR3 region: CASSLFVSGGEQYF. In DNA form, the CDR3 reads TGTGCCAGCAGTTTATTCGTATCAGGGGGCGAGCAGTACTTC.

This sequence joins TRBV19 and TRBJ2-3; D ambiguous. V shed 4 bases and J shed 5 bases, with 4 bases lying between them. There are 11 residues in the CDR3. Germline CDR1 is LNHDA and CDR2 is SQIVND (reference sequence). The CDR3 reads CASSKLDTQYF. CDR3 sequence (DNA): TGTGCCAGTAGTAAACTAGATACGCAGTATTTT.

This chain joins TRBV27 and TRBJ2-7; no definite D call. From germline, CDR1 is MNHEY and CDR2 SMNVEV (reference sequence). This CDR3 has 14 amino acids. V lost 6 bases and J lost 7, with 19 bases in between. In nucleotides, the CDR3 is TGTGCCAGCAGCCGTTCGGCTTTGAGAAAAGAGCAGTACTTC. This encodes CASSRSALRKEQYF.

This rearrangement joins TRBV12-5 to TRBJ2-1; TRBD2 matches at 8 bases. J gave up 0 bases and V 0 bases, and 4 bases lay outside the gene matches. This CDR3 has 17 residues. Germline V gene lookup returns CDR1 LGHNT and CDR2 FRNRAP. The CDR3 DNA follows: TGTGCTAGTGGTTTGGTCCCGGGACTAGGCTCCTACAATGAGCAGTTCTTC. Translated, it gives CASGLVPGLGSYNEQFF.

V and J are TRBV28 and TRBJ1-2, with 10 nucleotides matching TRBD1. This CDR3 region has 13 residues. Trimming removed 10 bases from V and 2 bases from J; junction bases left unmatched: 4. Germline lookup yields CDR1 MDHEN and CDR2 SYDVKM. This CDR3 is CATGTGVNYGYTF. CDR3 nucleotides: TGTGCCACCGGGACAGGGGTAAACTATGGCTACACCTTC.

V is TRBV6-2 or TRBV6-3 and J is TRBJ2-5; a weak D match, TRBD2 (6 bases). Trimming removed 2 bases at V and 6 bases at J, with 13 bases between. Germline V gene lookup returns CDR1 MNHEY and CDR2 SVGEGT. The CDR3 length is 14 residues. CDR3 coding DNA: TGTGCCAGCAGTTACGCTGGGGGGAGGAAGACCCAGTACTTC. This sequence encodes CASSYAGGRKTQYF.

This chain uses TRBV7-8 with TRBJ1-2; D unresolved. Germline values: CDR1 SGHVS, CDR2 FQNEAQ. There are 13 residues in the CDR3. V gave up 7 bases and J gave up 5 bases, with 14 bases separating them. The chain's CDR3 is CASTTVGRYGYTF. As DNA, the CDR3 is TGTGCCAGCACGACCGTAGGGAGATATGGCTACACCTTC.